The next 31 T cell receptor beta chains were all read from a single sample in a study of cytomegalovirus exposure and HLA in healthy donors. The PCR had 60 Vbeta and 13 Jbeta primers. Data came from immunoSEQ multiplex PCR; TCRdb stores just in-frame clones and leaves some out. Of 150,000 to 200,000 clones in the sample, about 75% were seen once. What was sequenced was PBMCs. Receptor source: a man aged 18 to 30 in good health and CMV-seropositive.

The V call is TRBV5-4, the J call TRBJ2-1, with 13 nucleotides matching TRBD2. The CDR3 runs 15 residues. The ends lost 4 bases at V and 7 bases at J; junction bases unmatched: 5. Per germline, CDR1 SGHNT and CDR2 YYREEE (reference sequence). This CDR3 is CASSRKTSGGNEQFF. CDR3 DNA sequence: TGTGCCAGCAGCCGAAAGACTAGCGGGGGGAATGAGCAGTTCTTC.

The chain combines TRBV13 with TRBJ2-2, with D tentatively TRBD2 (6 bases). The V and J ends lost 2 bases and 6 bases respectively, with 7 bases between them. CDR1 is PRHDT and CDR2 is FYEKMQ in the germline V gene (reference sequence). The CDR3 spans 13 residues. CDR3 sequence: CASSLTGAGELFF. CDR3 in DNA: TGTGCCAGCAGCTTAACGGGAGCCGGGGAGCTGTTTTTT. The variable domain in full, completed from reference TRBV13 and TRBJ2-2, reads AAGVIQSPRHLIKEKRETATLKCYPIPRHDTVYWYQQGPGQDPQFLISFYEKMQSDKGSIPDRFSAQQFSDYHSELNMSSLELGDSALYFCASSLTGAGELFFGEGSRLTVL.

The rearrangement joins TRBV6-5 to TRBJ1-2; no clear D. The CDR3 is 14 amino acids. The ends were cut back, 6 bases at V and 2 bases at J, with 13 bases in the middle. Germline V gene lookup returns CDR1 MNHEY and CDR2 SVGAGI. The CDR3 region has the DNA TGTGCCAGCAGCCCCTGGTTAGAAAACTATGGCTACACCTTC. This sequence encodes CASSPWLENYGYTF.

As to this clone: A junction boundary mismatches the germline segment, possibly from a read error. The V call is TRBV7-7, the J call TRBJ1-1; the D gene is possibly TRBD1 (5 bases). This CDR3 has 17 amino acids. From germline, CDR1 is SSHAT and CDR2 FNYEAQ (reference sequence). The CDR3 DNA sequence: TGTGCTAGCAGCCCAGACAGTCCGCTTGTAATGAACACTGAAGCTTTCTTT. Protein: CASSPDSPLVMNTEAFF.

This chain uses TRBV7-9 with TRBJ1-1; D is possibly TRBD1 (5 bases). There are 14 residues in the CDR3. Germline CDR1 and CDR2: SEHNR and FQNEAQ (reference sequence). Deletions cut 1 base from V and 5 bases from J, with 11 bases between. CDR3 sequence reads: CASSLDQGGTEAFF. For the CDR3, the DNA is TGTGCCAGCAGCTTAGATCAGGGAGGAACTGAAGCTTTCTTT.

The rearrangement uses TRBV11-3 and TRBJ2-3; maybe TRBD2 (6 bases). This CDR3 comprises 14 residues. V was pared by 8 bases and J by 0 bases, with 12 bases between. Germline assignment: CDR1 SGHNT and CDR2 YENEEA. CDR3 sequence reads: CASAPAGSTDTQYF. The CDR3 DNA follows: TGTGCCAGCGCCCCTGCGGGGAGCACAGATACGCAGTATTTT.

Concerning this clone itself: A read error may produce the germline difference seen at one junction end. The chain links TRBV30 to TRBJ1-2; no firm D call. The CDR3 is 14 residues long. Germline V gene data show CDR1 as GTSNPN and CDR2 as SVGIG (reference sequence). CDR3 in amino acids: CACQVPPFRYGYAF. In DNA, the CDR3 is TGTGCCTGCCAGGTGCCGCCCTTTCGTTATGGCTACGCCTTC.

Worth noting for this clone: The sample holds other DNA sequences that translate to the same CDR3. This sequence joins TRBV5-6 and TRBJ1-5; 8 nucleotides line up with TRBD1. CDR3 size: 14 residues. Trimming at V came to 2 bases and at J to 4 bases, leaving 2 bases not matched to a gene. Germline lookup yields CDR1 SGHDT and CDR2 YYEEEE. The CDR3 DNA follows: TGTGCCAGCAGCTTCGGGACAGGTAATCAGCCCCAGCATTTT. Its protein is CASSFGTGNQPQHF.

V and J are TRBV2 and TRBJ2-1, with TRBD2 matching 8 bases. CDR1 is SNHLY and CDR2 is FYNNEI in the germline V gene. The CDR3 is made up of 16 amino acids. V lost 3 bases and J lost 6; bases outside the gene matches: 10. The CDR3 sequence is CASSDRGSGVVNEQFF. The CDR3, as DNA: TGTGCCAGCAGTGATAGGGGTAGCGGGGTGGTCAATGAGCAGTTCTTC. Complete variable domain (other parts from reference TRBV2 and TRBJ2-1): EPEVTQTPSHQVTQMGQEVILRCVPISNHLYFYWYRQILGQKVEFLVSFYNNEISEKSEIFDDQFSVERPDGSNFTLKIRSTKLEDSAMYFCASSDRGSGVVNEQFFGPGTRLTVL.

As for this clone: Within the sample, other DNA sequences also encode this same CDR3. This chain uses TRBV19 with TRBJ1-5; TRBD1 matches 7 bases. The length of the CDR3 is 14 residues. Germline V lookup: CDR1 LNHDA, CDR2 SQIVND (reference sequence). With V trimmed by 11 bases and J by 4 bases, 11 bases remained unmatched. The CDR3 is CASSGTASNQPQHF. CDR3 DNA sequence: TGTGCCTCCTCGGGGACAGCATCTAATCAGCCCCAGCATTTT.

The chain couples TRBV4-1 to TRBJ2-1; 8 bases align to TRBD2. CDR3 length: 16 residues. The germline V gene has CDR1 MGHRA and CDR2 YSYEKL. V dropped 0 bases and J dropped 7; count of bases not matched to a gene: 8. CDR3 protein: CASSQEGIAGSNEQFF. The CDR3 bases are TGCGCCAGCAGCCAAGAGGGAATAGCGGGGTCGAATGAGCAGTTCTTC.

In this sample, this clone turned up once. V gene TRBV4-1 combines with J gene TRBJ2-1; 8 bases are shared with TRBD2. CDR1 MGHRA and CDR2 YSYEKL come from the germline V gene. The CDR3 has 16 amino acids. V dropped 4 bases and J dropped 6; count of bases not matched to a gene: 11. The CDR3: CASSPRAGDGSNEQFF. The CDR3 DNA reads as TGCGCCAGCAGCCCGCGAGCGGGAGATGGGAGCAATGAGCAGTTCTTC.

This clone was recorded only once. The CDR3, as DNA: TGTGCCAGCTCACCATCAGGCGGGGCTCGGGACACTGAAGCTTTCTTT. Amino acid sequence: CASSPSGGARDTEAFF. The chain recombines TRBV18 with TRBJ1-1; D may be TRBD1 (5 bases). Germline CDR1 and CDR2: KGHSH and LQKENI. The CDR3 sequence is 16 residues long. V shed 2 bases and J shed 3 bases, with 16 bases lying between them.

The V gene is TRBV27, the J gene TRBJ1-1, with TRBD1 matching over 8 bases. CDR1 MNHEY and CDR2 SMNVEV come from the germline V gene (reference sequence). Trimming at V came to 5 bases and at J to 0 bases, leaving 8 bases not matched to a gene. CDR3 length equals 16 residues. DNA for the CDR3: TGTGCCAGCAGTATCTTCCCCAGGGGGCTGAACACTGAAGCTTTCTTT. Amino acids: CASSIFPRGLNTEAFF.

The rearrangement uses TRBV4-1 and TRBJ2-2; no reliable D call. The CDR3 is 12 amino acids. Per the germline V gene, CDR1 is MGHRA and CDR2 is YSYEKL. Deletions cut 1 base from V and 8 bases from J, with 5 bases between. CDR3 nucleotide sequence: TGCGCCAGCAGCCAAGGTCCAGGGGAGCTGTTTTTT. It specifies CASSQGPGELFF.

V gene TRBV11-3 combines with J gene TRBJ2-1; 7 positions agree with TRBD1. CDR3 length: 15 amino acids. CDR1 is SGHNT, CDR2 YENEEA, per germline. Trimming cost V 3 bases and J 0 bases; bases outside gene matches: 2. CDR3 sequence reads: CASSFDRASYNEQFF. CDR3 DNA: TGTGCCAGCAGCTTCGACAGGGCCTCCTACAATGAGCAGTTCTTC. Full variable domain (rest looked up from reference TRBV11-3 and TRBJ2-1): EAGVVQSPRYKIIEKKQPVAFWCNPISGHNTLYWYLQNLGQGPELLIRYENEEAVDDSQLPKDRFSAERLKGVDSTLKIQPAELGDSAVYLCASSFDRASYNEQFFGPGTRLTVL.

This clone is a singleton in its sample. This chain connects TRBV27 to TRBJ2-7; TRBD2 aligns across 11 bases. With V trimmed by 8 bases and J by 3 bases, 6 bases remained unmatched. CDR1 is MNHEY, CDR2 SMNVEV, per germline (reference sequence). The CDR3 covers 14 residues. Written as DNA, the CDR3 is TGTGCCAGCGGTTCTAGCGGGGGGTTCTACGAGCAGTACGTC. As protein: CASGSSGGFYEQYV.

Details on this clone: Other DNA sequences within the sample encode an identical CDR3. V is TRBV5-4 and J is TRBJ2-3; 10 positions agree with TRBD2. The CDR3 sequence is 15 residues long. V lost 4 bases, J lost 3 bases, and 5 bases stayed unmatched. In germline, CDR1 is SGHNT, CDR2 YYREEE (reference sequence). CDR3 sequence: CASSAGTSATDTQYF. The CDR3 DNA follows: TGTGCCAGCAGCGCCGGGACTAGCGCGACAGATACGCAGTATTTT.

This chain joins TRBV5-1 and TRBJ1-4; D gene unclear. Germline lookup yields CDR1 SGHRS and CDR2 YFSETQ. Trimming took 2 bases from V and 7 from J, leaving 18 bases between them. The length of the CDR3 is 16 residues. CDR3 DNA sequence: TGCGCCAGCAGCTTACCCTCTAACCTGGGCCGTGAAAAACTGTTTTTT. This sequence encodes CASSLPSNLGREKLFF.

The chain combines TRBV6-1 with TRBJ2-7, with 8 nucleotides matching TRBD1. CDR1 is MNHNS, CDR2 SASEGT, per germline. The junction had 10 bases not matched to a gene; V was cut back by 6 bases and J by 6 bases. The CDR3 sequence is 14 residues long. As DNA, the CDR3 is TGTGCCAGCAGGCTTGGGCAGGGGGCGGGCGAGCAGTACGTC. It specifies CASRLGQGAGEQYV.

The gene calls are TRBV6-1 and TRBJ1-2, with D hard to call. The CDR3 totals 11 residues. Between the trimmed V and J ends, which lost 6 bases and 8 bases, there was a span of 10 bases. CDR1 is MNHNS and CDR2 is SASEGT in the germline V gene. CDR3 amino acids: CASSDKVGYTF. In DNA form, the CDR3 reads TGTGCCAGCAGCGACAAAGTAGGCTACACCTTC.

This clone was recorded once. V and J are TRBV5-4 and TRBJ2-5; maybe TRBD1 (6 bases). This CDR3 is built from 15 residues. Germline V lookup: CDR1 SGHNT, CDR2 YYREEE (reference sequence). Trimming removed 4 bases from V and 0 bases from J, with 13 bases in between. This CDR3 reads CASSTGTMDQETQYF. CDR3 sequence (DNA): TGTGCCAGCAGCACAGGGACAATGGACCAAGAGACCCAGTACTTC.

The chain uses TRBV10-2 and TRBJ1-2; TRBD1 agrees at 8 bases. Trimming cost V 4 bases and J 7 bases; bases outside gene matches: 8. The CDR3 length is 14 residues. Germline CDR1 is WSHSY and CDR2 is SAAADI. The DNA of the CDR3 is TGCGCCAGCAGTGGATCAGGGGGCGAAAGTGGCTACACCTTC. Protein product: CASSGSGGESGYTF.

The V call is TRBV9, the J call TRBJ1-1; D gene unclear. The germline V gene encodes CDR1 SGDLS and CDR2 YYNGEE. The CDR3 covers 14 residues. Trimming stripped 0 bases from V and 1 base from J, with 7 bases between. The CDR3 DNA is TGTGCCAGCAGCGTAGGCTGGAGGAACACTGAAGCTTTCTTT. This encodes CASSVGWRNTEAFF. The full variable domain, its missing parts supplied by reference TRBV9 and TRBJ1-1, is DSGVTQTPKHLITATGQRVTLRCSPRSGDLSVYWYQQSLDQGLQFLIQYYNGEERAKGNILERFSAQQFPDLHSELNLSSLELGDSALYFCASSVGWRNTEAFFGQGTRLTVV.

The chain recombines TRBV6-5 with TRBJ1-2; D is ambiguous. The CDR3 runs to 15 residues. CDR1 is MNHEY, CDR2 SVGAGI, per germline. The V end was cut by 2 bases, the J end by 2 bases, with 12 bases between. CDR3 sequence reads: CASSYRPGANYGYTF. In nucleotides, the CDR3 is TGTGCCAGCAGTTACCGCCCGGGAGCGAACTATGGCTACACCTTC.

The chain has TRBV11-3 and TRBJ2-7; D perhaps matches TRBD2 (5 bases). This CDR3 has 15 residues. The germline CDR1 and CDR2 sequences are SGHNT and YENEEA. V was trimmed by 0 bases and J by 1 base, leaving 10 bases between them. The CDR3 spells CASSLDRAGSYEQYV. CDR3 coding DNA: TGTGCCAGCAGCTTAGATCGGGCGGGTTCCTACGAGCAGTACGTC.

The chain has TRBV2 and TRBJ1-2; D is undetermined. V gave up 6 bases and J gave up 2 bases, with 10 bases separating them. Germline V CDR1 and CDR2: SNHLY, FYNNEI. CDR3 length equals 13 residues. CDR3 nucleotide sequence: TGTGCCAGCAGGGTGACACAAAACTATGGCTACACCTTC. Translated, it gives CASRVTQNYGYTF.

The CDR3 nucleotides read TGCAGCGTTGCGCCGTACAGGGAGAGCCGTCTTGGCTACACCTTC. Translation: CSVAPYRESRLGYTF. V usage is TRBV29-1 and J usage is TRBJ1-2, with D perhaps matching TRBD1 (6 bases). This CDR3 contains 15 residues. Germline V lookup: CDR1 SQVTM, CDR2 ANQGSEA. Deletions cut 4 bases from V and 7 bases from J, with 22 bases between.

V gene TRBV5-1 combines with J gene TRBJ1-1; TRBD1 is a possible D gene (5 bases). Looked up from germline, CDR1 is SGHRS and CDR2 is YFSETQ. V lost 1 base and J lost 0, with 7 bases in between. This CDR3 is built from 14 residues. The DNA for the CDR3 is TGCGCCAGCAGCTTGCAGGGAATGAACACTGAAGCTTTCTTT. Amino acids: CASSLQGMNTEAFF.

This clone was detected only a few times. This chain joins TRBV6-1 and TRBJ1-1; no definite D call. V lost 8 bases and J lost 3, with 4 bases in between. The germline CDR1 and CDR2 sequences are MNHNS and SASEGT. The CDR3 loop spans 10 amino acids. CDR3 sequence (DNA): TGTGCCAGCCGGTACACTGAAGCTTTCTTT. Translated: CASRYTEAFF.

The chain combines TRBV18 with TRBJ1-1, with a tentative D call TRBD1 (6 bases). The V end lost 6 bases, the J end lost 3 bases, and 20 bases lay between the germline ends. Germline lookup yields CDR1 KGHSH and CDR2 LQKENI. This CDR3 has 16 amino acids. The CDR3, as DNA: TGTGCCAGCTCTCCCAATTCAGGGGCGGTGGACACTGAAGCTTTCTTT. Its protein product is CASSPNSGAVDTEAFF.